The 25 T cell receptor beta chains listed next were all sequenced from one sample in a study of OX40 agonist ivuxolimab in advanced cancers. TCRdb's copy holds only in-frame clones and misses some; the assay was immunoSEQ multiplex PCR. The sample shows about 110,000 clones, 91% of them seen only once. The sample consisted of CD4+ or CD8+ T cells sorted from blood, taken in a trial of the OX40 agonist ivuxolimab. All receptors come from an adult with an advanced solid tumor such as melanoma, head and neck, liver or kidney cancer.

The chain is built from TRBV6-1 and TRBJ2-3; TRBD2 is a possible D gene (6 bases). The germline V and J ends were trimmed by 1 base and 2 bases, with 13 bases remaining between them. This CDR3 has 16 amino acids. Germline V gene sequence: CDR1 MNHNS, CDR2 SASEGT. CDR3 bases: TGTGCCAGCAGTGAAGTCGGCGGGATTGACACAGATACGCAGTATTTT. It encodes CASSEVGGIDTDTQYF.

The rearrangement joins TRBV6-6 to TRBJ1-5, with D unclear. This CDR3 region has 15 residues. Germline CDR1 and CDR2: MNHNY and SVGAGI (reference sequence). Trimming stripped 8 bases from V and 2 bases from J, with 16 bases between. For the CDR3, the DNA is TGTGCCAGCTCCCGTGGAAACGAAGGCAATCAGCCCCAGCATTTT. Encoded protein: CASSRGNEGNQPQHF.

The table lists this clone with a count of one. The chain uses TRBV18 and TRBJ2-1; TRBD1 aligns across 9 bases. V trimming: 2 bases; J trimming: 4 bases; junction bases outside the gene matches: 3. Germline CDR1 KGHSH, CDR2 LQKENI. The CDR3 contains 15 residues. CDR3 nucleotides: TGTGCCAGCTCACCAACGGGACAGGGTTACAATGAGCAGTTCTTC. Protein: CASSPTGQGYNEQFF.

The chain joins TRBV6-5 to TRBJ2-3, with TRBD1 matching 9 bases. J gave up 4 bases and V 4 bases, and 6 bases lay outside the gene matches. Looked up from germline, CDR1 is MNHEY and CDR2 is SVGAGI. This CDR3 is 15 amino acids long. As DNA, the CDR3 is TGTGCCAGCAGTTCCGGGACAGGGAGTGCAGATACGCAGTATTTT. Translation gives CASSSGTGSADTQYF.

The chain is built from TRBV20-1 and TRBJ2-7; D perhaps matches TRBD1 (6 bases). CDR3 length: 11 amino acids. The germline CDR1 and CDR2 sequences are DFQATT and SNEGSKA (reference sequence). Trimming removed 5 bases at V and 4 bases at J, with 9 bases between. CDR3 amino acids: CSALGQYEQYF. The DNA of the CDR3 is TGCAGTGCTCTCGGACAGTACGAGCAGTACTTC.

This clone was counted once. This rearrangement joins TRBV5-1 to TRBJ1-1; TRBD1 agrees at 7 bases. V lost 0 bases, J lost 1 base, and 0 bases stayed unmatched. The CDR3 loop spans 14 amino acids. Per the germline V gene, CDR1 is SGHRS and CDR2 is YFSETQ. The CDR3 bases are TGCGCCAGCAGCTTGGGGACAGGGAACACTGAAGCTTTCTTT. Encoded protein: CASSLGTGNTEAFF.

The genes are TRBV7-2 and TRBJ2-6; 7 bases match TRBD2. CDR1 SGHTA and CDR2 FQGNSA come from the germline V gene. The CDR3 contains 18 residues. V trimming: 5 bases; J trimming: 0 bases; junction bases outside the gene matches: 10. The CDR3 loop is CASSLYPAGHSGANVLTF. The CDR3 DNA sequence: TGTGCCAGCAGCCTTTATCCAGCGGGGCACTCTGGGGCCAACGTCCTGACTTTC.

The CDR3 reads CAISDAATSTDTQYF. Here the CDR3 DNA reads TGTGCCATCAGTGATGCAGCTACCAGCACAGATACGCAGTATTTT. This chain connects TRBV10-3 to TRBJ2-3; D not certain. CDR1 and CDR2 (germline): ENHRY, SYGVKD. There are 15 residues in the CDR3. Trimming stripped 3 bases from V and 0 bases from J, with 10 bases between.

The chain combines TRBV5-1 with TRBJ1-2; 8 nucleotides agree with TRBD1. Trimming removed 0 bases from V and 5 bases from J; junction bases left unmatched: 3. Germline V gene sequence: CDR1 SGHRS, CDR2 YFSETQ. This CDR3 is 14 amino acids long. The CDR3 bases are TGCGCCAGCAGCTTGGGACAGGGGCGGTATGGCTACACCTTC. This gives the protein CASSLGQGRYGYTF.

The rearrangement uses TRBV5-4 and TRBJ2-1; 10 bases align to TRBD2. The germline V gene has CDR1 SGHNT and CDR2 YYREEE (reference sequence). Trimming took 4 bases from V and 6 from J; bases not matched to a gene: 7. The CDR3 covers 15 residues. Written as DNA, the CDR3 is TGTGCCAGCAGCCCGATAGCGGGAGGCCTCAATGAGCAGTTCTTC. Translation gives CASSPIAGGLNEQFF. The whole variable domain, remainder taken from reference TRBV5-4 and TRBJ2-1, is ETGVTQSPTHLIKTRGQQVTLRCSSQSGHNTVSWYQQALGQGPQFIFQYYREEENGRGNFPPRFSGLQFPNYSSELNVNALELDDSALYLCASSPIAGGLNEQFFGPGTRLTVL.

The chain carries TRBV5-1 and TRBJ1-1, with D possibly TRBD1 on 5 matching bases. The CDR3 length is 14 residues. Germline CDR1 and CDR2: SGHRS and YFSETQ. The ends were cut back, 0 bases at V and 3 bases at J, with 9 bases in the middle. Here the CDR3 DNA reads TGCGCCAGCAGCTTGGGGAGAGGGGACACTGAAGCTTTCTTT. Amino acids: CASSLGRGDTEAFF.

A note on this clone: Its ends do not fully match the called genes, so a read error is possible. The chain links TRBV5-1 to TRBJ2-7; tentative D call: TRBD2 (5 bases). CDR3 length: 14 amino acids. Per germline, CDR1 SGHRS and CDR2 YFSETQ. The CDR3 region is CASSSTGITYEQYF. In DNA, the CDR3 is TGTGCCAGCAGCTCCACGGGGATTACCTACGAGCAGTACTTC.

The sample holds a few counts of this clone. V gene TRBV5-1 combines with J gene TRBJ1-2; D is undetermined. CDR1 is SGHRS, CDR2 YFSETQ, per germline. V was cut by 0 bases and J by 2 bases, with 17 bases left in between. This CDR3 has 17 amino acids. The CDR3 loop is CASSLDLGSSSNYGYTF. As DNA, the CDR3 is TGCGCCAGCAGCTTGGATTTGGGCAGTTCTTCGAACTATGGCTACACCTTC. Looking up the rest from reference TRBV5-1 and TRBJ1-2 gives the full variable domain: KAGVTQTPRYLIKTRGQQVTLSCSPISGHRSVSWYQQTPGQGLQFLFEYFSETQRNKGNFPGRFSGRQFSNSRSEMNVSTLELGDSALYLCASSLDLGSSSNYGYTFGSGTRLTVV.

This clone was recorded once. The genes are TRBV30 and TRBJ2-7, with TRBD1 identical over 8 bases. This CDR3 spans 15 amino acids. With 1 base clipped from V and 3 bases from J, the junction kept 8 bases outside the gene matches. The V gene's germline CDR1 is GTSNPN and CDR2 SVGIG (reference sequence). Written as DNA, the CDR3 is TGTGCCTGGAGTGCAAACTTCGGACAGGGCTACGAGCAGTACTTC. Its translation is CAWSANFGQGYEQYF.

This chain connects TRBV14 to TRBJ2-5; no definite D call. The CDR3 has 14 residues. From germline, CDR1 is SGHDN and CDR2 FVKESK. The V end lost 4 bases, the J end lost 1 base, and 10 bases lay between the germline ends. The CDR3 sequence is CASSPSALQETQYF. The CDR3 DNA follows: TGTGCCAGCAGCCCTTCTGCCCTCCAAGAGACCCAGTACTTC.

This chain links TRBV5-4 with TRBJ2-3; D is undetermined. The CDR3 is 13 amino acids. Trimming cost V 1 base and J 4 bases, with 7 bases left between them. The V gene's germline CDR1 is SGHNT and CDR2 YYREEE (reference sequence). The CDR3 nucleotides are TGTGCCAGCAGCTTGTTAGGGCCAGATACGCAGTATTTT. As protein: CASSLLGPDTQYF.

V is TRBV27 and J is TRBJ1-1, with a weak D call TRBD1 (6 bases). V was trimmed by 1 base and J by 4 bases, leaving 13 bases between them. Looked up from germline, CDR1 is MNHEY and CDR2 is SMNVEV (reference sequence). There are 15 residues in the CDR3. The DNA for the CDR3 is TGTGCCAGCAGTTTATGGGCAGGGGCGAGCACTGAAGCTTTCTTT. Protein product: CASSLWAGASTEAFF.

The chain couples TRBV19 to TRBJ1-4, with 8 bases that match TRBD1. The length of the CDR3 is 15 residues. Germline assignment: CDR1 LNHDA and CDR2 SQIVND (reference sequence). V was pared by 4 bases and J by 7 bases, with 8 bases of the junction left unmatched. DNA for the CDR3: TGTGCCAGTAGTACCGGACAGGGAGCGGGTGAAAAACTGTTTTTT. This gives the protein CASSTGQGAGEKLFF.

The V call is TRBV6-1, the J call TRBJ1-1; D remains ambiguous. Germline loops: CDR1 MNHNS, CDR2 SASEGT. CDR3 size: 14 residues. V was shortened by 6 bases and J by 0 bases, with 11 bases between the two germline ends. In DNA form, the CDR3 reads TGTGCCAGCAGGGGGTGGTCGATGAACACTGAAGCTTTCTTT. Its translation: CASRGWSMNTEAFF.

The CDR3 spells CASLAGANTGELFF. In nucleotides, the CDR3 is TGCGCCAGCCTAGCGGGAGCGAACACCGGGGAGCTGTTTTTT. The V call is TRBV10-2, the J call TRBJ2-2; the match to TRBD2 covers 10 bases. Germline V gene data show CDR1 as WSHSY and CDR2 as SAAADI. V dropped 8 bases and J dropped 0; count of bases not matched to a gene: 0. The CDR3 sequence is 14 residues long.

In DNA, the CDR3 is TGTGCCAGCAGTTTAGAGGGTAGGAGCAATCAGCCCCAGCATTTT. The encoded protein is CASSLEGRSNQPQHF. J is TRBJ1-5 and V is TRBV27; D gene ambiguous. Germline CDR1 MNHEY, CDR2 SMNVEV (reference sequence). The CDR3 is 15 residues long. Trimming took 2 bases from V and 1 from J, leaving 9 bases between them.

The V and J genes are TRBV6-1 and TRBJ2-5; 9 bases line up with TRBD1. V dropped 7 bases and J dropped 3; count of bases not matched to a gene: 6. CDR1 MNHNS and CDR2 SASEGT come from the germline V gene. This CDR3 has 14 residues. For the CDR3, the DNA is TGTGCCAGCAACGACAGGGGGTTTGAAGAGACCCAGTACTTC. Translated: CASNDRGFEETQYF.

This chain connects TRBV6-1 to TRBJ2-3; either TRBD1 or TRBD2 may supply D (6 bases each). This CDR3 region has 13 residues. Trimming pared 3 bases from V and 4 bases from J, leaving 8 bases between. CDR1 is MNHNS, CDR2 SASEGT, per germline. CDR3 region: CASSEGGSDTQYF. The CDR3 DNA is TGTGCCAGCAGTGAGGGGGGCTCAGATACGCAGTATTTT.

Worth noting for this clone: Germline and junction disagree at one end, which may indicate a read error. The chain has TRBV5-5 and TRBJ1-4; D call uncertain. CDR3 length: 13 amino acids. CDR1 is SGHKS, CDR2 YYEKEE, per germline (reference sequence). CDR3 region: CASSFQKYDFHPF. The CDR3 DNA reads as TGTGCCAGCAGTTTTCAGAAATATGACTTCCACCCTTTT.

The chain carries TRBV19 and TRBJ2-5; the D gene could be TRBD1 or TRBD2 (5 bases each). Germline V gene sequence: CDR1 LNHDA, CDR2 SQIVND (reference sequence). The length of the CDR3 is 16 residues. V shed 5 bases and J shed 2 bases, with 18 bases lying between them. The CDR3 protein is CASSPGSGGWQETQYF. The CDR3 nucleotides are TGTGCCAGTAGTCCTGGGAGTGGGGGATGGCAAGAGACCCAGTACTTC.